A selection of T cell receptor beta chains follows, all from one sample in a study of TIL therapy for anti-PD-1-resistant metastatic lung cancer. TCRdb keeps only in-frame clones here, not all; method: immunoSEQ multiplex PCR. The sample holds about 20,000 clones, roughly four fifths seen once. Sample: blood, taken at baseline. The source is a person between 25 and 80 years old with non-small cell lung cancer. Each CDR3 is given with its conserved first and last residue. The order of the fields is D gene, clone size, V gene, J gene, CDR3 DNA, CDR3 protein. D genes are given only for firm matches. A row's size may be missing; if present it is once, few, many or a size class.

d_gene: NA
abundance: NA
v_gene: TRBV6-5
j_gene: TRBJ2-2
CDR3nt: TGTGCCTCCTACAGGGGGGGGAACACCGGGGAGCTGTTTTTT
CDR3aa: CASYRGGNTGELFF

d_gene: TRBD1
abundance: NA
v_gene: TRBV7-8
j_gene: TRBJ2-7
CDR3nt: TGTGCCAGCAGCGCCACCAGGGACAGAACCTACGAGCAGTACTTC
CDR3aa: CASSATRDRTYEQYF

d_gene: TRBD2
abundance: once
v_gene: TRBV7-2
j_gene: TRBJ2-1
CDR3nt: TGTGCCAGCAGCTTAGGTACGCGGGGGGGCTACAATGAGCAGTTCTTC
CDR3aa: CASSLGTRGGYNEQFF

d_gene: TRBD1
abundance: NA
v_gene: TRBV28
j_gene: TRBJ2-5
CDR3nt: TGTGCCAGCAGTTCAGGGGGCGTCGAGACCCAGTACTTC
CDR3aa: CASSSGGVETQYF

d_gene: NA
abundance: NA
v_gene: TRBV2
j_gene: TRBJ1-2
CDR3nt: TGTGCCAGCAGTGGGGCGCGGGGGAGTTCCTATGGCTACACCTTC
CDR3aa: CASSGARGSSYGYTF

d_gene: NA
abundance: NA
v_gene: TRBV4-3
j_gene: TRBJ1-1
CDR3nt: TGCGCCAGCAGTGTGACAAGGAGGACTGAAGCTTTCTTT
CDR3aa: CASSVTRRTEAFF

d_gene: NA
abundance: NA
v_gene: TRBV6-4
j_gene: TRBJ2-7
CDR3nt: TGTGCCAGCAGTGACATTCGGCACTACGAGCAGTACTTC
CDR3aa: CASSDIRHYEQYF

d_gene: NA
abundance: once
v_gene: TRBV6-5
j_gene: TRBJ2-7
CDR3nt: TGTGCCAGCAGTTACAGAAGACAGGAGATCTCCTACGAGCAGTACTTC
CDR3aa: CASSYRRQEISYEQYF

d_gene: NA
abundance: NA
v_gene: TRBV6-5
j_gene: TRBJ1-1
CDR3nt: TGTGCCAGCTCAGACCCCAGTGTCACGAACACTGAAGCTTTCTTT
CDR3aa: CASSDPSVTNTEAFF

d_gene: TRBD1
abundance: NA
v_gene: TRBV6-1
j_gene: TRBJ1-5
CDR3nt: TGTGCCAGCAGTGTCGACAGGGGGTCACAGCCCCAGCATTTT
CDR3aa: CASSVDRGSQPQHF

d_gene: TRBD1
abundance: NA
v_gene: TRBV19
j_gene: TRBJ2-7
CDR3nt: TGTGCCAGTAGCCCGGGACAGGGGGGGACCTACGAGCAGTACTTC
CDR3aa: CASSPGQGGTYEQYF

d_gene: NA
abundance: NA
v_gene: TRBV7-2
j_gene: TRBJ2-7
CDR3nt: TGTGCCAGCAGCTGGAGGGATTCCGACGAGCAGTACTTC
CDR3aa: CASSWRDSDEQYF

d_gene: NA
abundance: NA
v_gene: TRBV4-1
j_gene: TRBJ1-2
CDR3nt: TGCGCCAGCAGCCAAGGGGGAAACAGCGCTAACTATGGCTACACCTTC
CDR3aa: CASSQGGNSANYGYTF

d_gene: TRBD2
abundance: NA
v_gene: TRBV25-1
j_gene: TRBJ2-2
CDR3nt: TGTGCCAGGGGGAGGGGCGGGGAGCTGTTTTTT
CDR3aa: CARGRGGELFF

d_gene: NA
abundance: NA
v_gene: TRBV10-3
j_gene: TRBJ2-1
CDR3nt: TGTGCCATCAGTGGGAGGATCGGGGATGAGCAGTTCTTC
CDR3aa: CAISGRIGDEQFF

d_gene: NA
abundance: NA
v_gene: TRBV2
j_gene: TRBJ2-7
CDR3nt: TGTGCCAGCATCCAAAGTTTACTCTACGAGCAGTACTTC
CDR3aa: CASIQSLLYEQYF

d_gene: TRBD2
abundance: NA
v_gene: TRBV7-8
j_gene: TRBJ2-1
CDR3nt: TGTGCCAGCAGCGTAGGGTCTTCGACTAGCGGGGTCTACAATGAGCAGTTCTTC
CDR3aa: CASSVGSSTSGVYNEQFF

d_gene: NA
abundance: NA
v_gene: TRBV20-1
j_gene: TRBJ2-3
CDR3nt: TGCAGTGCAAGCGGCACAGATACGCAGTATTTT
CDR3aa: CSASGTDTQYF

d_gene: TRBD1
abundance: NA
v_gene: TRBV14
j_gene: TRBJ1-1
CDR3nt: TGTGCCAGCAGCCGGACAGGGGGCACTGAAGCTTTCTTT
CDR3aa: CASSRTGGTEAFF

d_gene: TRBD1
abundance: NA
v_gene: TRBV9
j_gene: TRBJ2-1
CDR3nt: TGTGCCAGCAGCGTAGCTGGGGACAGCTTGTACAATGAGCAGTTCTTC
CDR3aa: CASSVAGDSLYNEQFF

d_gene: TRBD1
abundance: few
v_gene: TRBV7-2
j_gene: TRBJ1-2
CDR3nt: TGTGCCAGCAGCATGCGACAGGGTCGGGGCTACACCTTC
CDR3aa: CASSMRQGRGYTF

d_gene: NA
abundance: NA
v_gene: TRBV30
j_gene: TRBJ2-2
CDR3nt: TGTGCCTGGAGTGTAGGTCAGGGGTACACCGGGGAGCTGTTTTTT
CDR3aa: CAWSVGQGYTGELFF

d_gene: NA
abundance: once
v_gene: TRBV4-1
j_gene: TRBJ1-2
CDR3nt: TGCGCCAGCAGCCAAGTGGGGGCGCCTAACTATGGCTACACCTTC
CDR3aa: CASSQVGAPNYGYTF

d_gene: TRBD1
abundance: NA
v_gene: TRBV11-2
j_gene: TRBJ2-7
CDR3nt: TGTGCCAGCAGCAGTCCCGGGACAGGGTCCTACGAGCAGTACTTC
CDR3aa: CASSSPGTGSYEQYF

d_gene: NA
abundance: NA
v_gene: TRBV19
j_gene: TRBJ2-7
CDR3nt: TGTGCCAGTAGTATCTCAGGGATCCCCTACGAGCAGTACTTC
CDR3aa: CASSISGIPYEQYF

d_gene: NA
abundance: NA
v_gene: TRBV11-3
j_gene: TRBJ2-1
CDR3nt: TGTGCCAGCAGCTTAGATTCCGGGAGATATGAGCAGTTCTTC
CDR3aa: CASSLDSGRYEQFF

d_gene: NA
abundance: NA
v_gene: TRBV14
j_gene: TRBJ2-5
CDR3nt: TGTGCCAGCAGCCTGACCCTTACAGGAGGGGAGACCCAGTACTTC
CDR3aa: CASSLTLTGGETQYF

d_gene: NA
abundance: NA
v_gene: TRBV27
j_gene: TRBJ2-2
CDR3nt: TGTGCCAGCACTTCAAGTTCGGGGGTGGTCGGGGAGCTGTTTTTT
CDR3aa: CASTSSSGVVGELFF

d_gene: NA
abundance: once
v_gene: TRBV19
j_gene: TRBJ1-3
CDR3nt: TGTGCCAGTAGTATTGGGGCAACGCTCTCTGGAAACACCATATATTTT
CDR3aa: CASSIGATLSGNTIYF

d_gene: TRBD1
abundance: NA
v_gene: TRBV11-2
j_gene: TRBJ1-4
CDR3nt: TGTGCCAGCAGCCAGGACAGGGGTAGGGAAAAACTGTTTTTT
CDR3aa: CASSQDRGREKLFF

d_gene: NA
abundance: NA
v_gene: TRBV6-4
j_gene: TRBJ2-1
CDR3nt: TGTGCCAGCAGCCGCCGGGCTAATGATGAGCAGTTCTTC
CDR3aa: CASSRRANDEQFF

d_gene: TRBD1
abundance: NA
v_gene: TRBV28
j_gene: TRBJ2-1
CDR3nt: TGTGCCAGCAGTCCTCCCGGGACAGGGAACACCAATGAGCAGTTCTTC
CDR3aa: CASSPPGTGNTNEQFF

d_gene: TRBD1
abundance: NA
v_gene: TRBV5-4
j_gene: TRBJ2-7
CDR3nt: TGTGCCAGCAGTATCAGACAGGGATCGTCCTACGAGCAGTACTTC
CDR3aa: CASSIRQGSSYEQYF

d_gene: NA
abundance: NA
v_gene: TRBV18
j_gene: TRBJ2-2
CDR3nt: TGTGCCAGCTCACTCCAACAGGGTGGTACCACCGGGGAGCTGTTTTTT
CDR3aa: CASSLQQGGTTGELFF

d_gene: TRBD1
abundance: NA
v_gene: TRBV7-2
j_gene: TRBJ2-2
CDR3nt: TGTGCCAGCAGCTTAGTTCCGGGACAGCTGAACACCGGGGAGCTGTTTTTT
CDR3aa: CASSLVPGQLNTGELFF

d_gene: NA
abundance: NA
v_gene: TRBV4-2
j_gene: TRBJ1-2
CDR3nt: TGTGCCAGCAGCCAAGCGGACAGATACTCTAACTATGGCTACACCTTC
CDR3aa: CASSQADRYSNYGYTF

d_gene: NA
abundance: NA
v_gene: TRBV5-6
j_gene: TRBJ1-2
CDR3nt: TGTGCCAGCAGCTTCGAGAGGGGCTACACCTTC
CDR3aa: CASSFERGYTF

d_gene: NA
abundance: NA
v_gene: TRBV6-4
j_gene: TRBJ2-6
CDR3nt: TGTGCCAGCAGTCCCCGAGGGGGGGCAGGGGGCAGTGGGGCCAACGTCCTGACTTTC
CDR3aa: CASSPRGGAGGSGANVLTF

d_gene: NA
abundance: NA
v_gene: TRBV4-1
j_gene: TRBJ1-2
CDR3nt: TGCGCCAGCAGCCAAGACCGCCCCGACGTTGATGGCTACACCTTC
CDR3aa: CASSQDRPDVDGYTF

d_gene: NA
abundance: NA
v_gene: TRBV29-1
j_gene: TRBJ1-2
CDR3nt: TGCAGCGTTGTAGGATCCTATGGCTACACCTTC
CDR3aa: CSVVGSYGYTF

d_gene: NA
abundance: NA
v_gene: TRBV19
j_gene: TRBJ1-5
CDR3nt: TGTGCCAGTAGTAGAGGAGGGGGGAGCAATCAGCCCCAGCATTTT
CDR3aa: CASSRGGGSNQPQHF

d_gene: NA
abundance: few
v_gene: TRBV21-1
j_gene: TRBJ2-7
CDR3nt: TGTGCCAGCAGCAAGTCTGGGACCCTCGGGGCCTACGAGCAGTACTTC
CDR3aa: CASSKSGTLGAYEQYF

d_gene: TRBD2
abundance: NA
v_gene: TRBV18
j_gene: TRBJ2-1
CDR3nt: TGTGCCAGCTCACCCTACGAAAGCGGGAGCTCCTACAATGAGCAGTTCTTC
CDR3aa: CASSPYESGSSYNEQFF

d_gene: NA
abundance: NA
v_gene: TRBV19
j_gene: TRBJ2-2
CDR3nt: TGTGCCAGTAGTCTAAACCACTACACCGGGGAGCTGTTTTTT
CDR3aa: CASSLNHYTGELFF

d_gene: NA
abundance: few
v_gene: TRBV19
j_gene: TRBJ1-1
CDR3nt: TGTGCCAGTAGTGTAGACAGAGGGAACACTGAAGCTTTCTTT
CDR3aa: CASSVDRGNTEAFF

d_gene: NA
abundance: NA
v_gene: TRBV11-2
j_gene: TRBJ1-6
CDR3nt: TGTGCCAGCAGCCGGTCCTCGGAAAATTCACCCCTCCACTTT
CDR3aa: CASSRSSENSPLHF

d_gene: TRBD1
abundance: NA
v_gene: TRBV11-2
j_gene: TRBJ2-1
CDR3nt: TGTGCCAGCAGCCCGAACAGGGGGCAGTACTACAATGAGCAGTTCTTC
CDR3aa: CASSPNRGQYYNEQFF

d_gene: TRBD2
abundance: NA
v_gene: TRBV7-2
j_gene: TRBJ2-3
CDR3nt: TGTGCCAGCAGCTTAGAAGGCGGGGGTACGCAGTATTTT
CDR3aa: CASSLEGGGTQYF

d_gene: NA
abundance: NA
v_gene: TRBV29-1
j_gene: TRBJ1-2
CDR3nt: TGCAGCGTTGAAGATCTAACCGGCGGTGGCTACACCTTC
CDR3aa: CSVEDLTGGGYTF

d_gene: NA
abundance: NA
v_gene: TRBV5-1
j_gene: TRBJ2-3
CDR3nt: TGCGCCAGCAGCTTTTCAGGGGAATATGCAGATACGCAGTATTTT
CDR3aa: CASSFSGEYADTQYF

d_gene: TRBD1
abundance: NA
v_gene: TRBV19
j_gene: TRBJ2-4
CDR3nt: TGTGCCAGTAGTGTAGCCGGGACAGGGGAAAACATTCAGTACTTC
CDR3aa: CASSVAGTGENIQYF

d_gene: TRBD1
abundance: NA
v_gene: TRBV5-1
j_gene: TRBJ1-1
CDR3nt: TGCGCCAGCAGCTTCGGACAGGGGAACACTGAAGCTTTCTTT
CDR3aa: CASSFGQGNTEAFF

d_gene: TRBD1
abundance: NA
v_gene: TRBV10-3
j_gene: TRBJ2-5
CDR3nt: TGTGCCATCAGCCCCAATGGACAGGGGGCAGGGGAGACCCAGTACTTC
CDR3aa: CAISPNGQGAGETQYF

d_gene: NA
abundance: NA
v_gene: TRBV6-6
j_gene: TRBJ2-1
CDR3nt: TGTGCCAGCAGTTACTCAACAGGAAGGGGGAATGAGCAGTTCTTC
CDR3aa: CASSYSTGRGNEQFF

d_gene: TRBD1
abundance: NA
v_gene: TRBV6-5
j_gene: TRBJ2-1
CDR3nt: TGTGCCAGCAGTTCTAGGGGGCCGTCCAATGAGCAGTTCTTC
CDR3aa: CASSSRGPSNEQFF